Sequencing of this T cell receptor beta chain was carried out in a study of Graves' ophthalmopathy and Graves' hyperthyroidism. Study at large: Peripheral blood was obtained at first diagnosis, ahead of any treatment.

Points on this clonotype: Its antigen is not known.

Germline values: CDR1 SGHTA, CDR2 FQGTGA. This CDR3 comprises 15 residues. Trimming at V came to 3 bases and at J to 4 bases, leaving 7 bases not matched to a gene. For repertoire sequencing, the TCR beta CDR3 regions were amplified from RNA transcripts. The workflow started with a first-round RT-PCR run with HTBI primers and then moved on to a second-round multiplex PCR. One entry per CDR3 protein results from TCRdb running MiXCR on the multiplex PCR reads. The table records 600,000 to 700,000 distinct CDR3 sequences, roughly 41% of them present only once. Findings and caveats of the study: Most expanded clonotypes from thyroid (those above 0.001 frequency) were also found in blood.

What was sequenced was peripheral blood. The chain has TRBV7-3 and TRBJ2-7; TRBD1 matches at 9 bases. This TCR derives from an adult man with Graves' ophthalmopathy. The CDR3 reads CASSFGGQGAYEQYF. The CDR3 DNA reads TGTGCCAGCAGCTTTGGGGGACAGGGTGCGTACGAGCAGTACTTC. Using reference TRBV7-3 and TRBJ2-7 for the parts outside the CDR3, the full variable domain is GAGVSQTPSNKVTEKGKYVELRCDPISGHTALYWYRQSLGQGPEFLIYFQGTGAADDSGLPNDRFFAVRPEGSVSTLKIQRTERGDSAVYLCASSFGGQGAYEQYFGPGTRLTVT.